This is a list of T cell receptor beta chains from one sample in a study of human T cells and chemical hapten exposure. From the RACE reads, TCRdb called clonotypes with MiXCR, one entry per CDR3 protein. The sample records under 65,000 distinct CDR3 sequences, about 9% being singletons. The starting material was whole blood, obtained in connection with sensitization to the hapten diphenylcyclopropenone (DPC). These receptors were taken from a woman aged 50 to 60 with alopecia areata. Some clones in this sample may be carry-over from other donors' samples. The CDR3 runs from the conserved cysteine through the conserved F or W. Each record gives: CDR3 DNA, CDR3 protein, J gene, V gene, D gene, clone size. D genes are given only for firm matches. Part of the rows lack a size; the others show once, few, many or a class for expanded clones.

TGTGCCAGCAGCCTTCTTAGCAGTCCGTACGAGCAGTACTTC CASSLLSSPYEQYF TRBJ2-7 TRBV5-5 . many
TGTGCCAGCAGTGCGGAGGGGAACACTGAAGCTTTCTTT CASSAEGNTEAFF TRBJ1-1 TRBV2 . many
TGCAGTGCTAGACCCCAGGCGGAAAACACTGAAGCTTTCTTT CSARPQAENTEAFF TRBJ1-1 TRBV20-1 . few
TGTGCCAGCAGGGCGGGGGTGTTGAACACTGAAGCTTTCTTT CASRAGVLNTEAFF TRBJ1-1 TRBV2 . .
TGCAGTGCTAGAGATCTCAGCTCTGGGGCCAACGTCCTGACTTTC CSARDLSSGANVLTF TRBJ2-6 TRBV20-1 . many
TGTGCCAGCAGCCCTGTGAGGGGACAGGAAGCTTTCTTT CASSPVRGQEAFF TRBJ1-1 TRBV3-1 TRBD1 .
TGCGCCAGCAGCTTGTCCCTAGCGGGAGGAACGAACACCGGGGAGCTGTTTTTT CASSLSLAGGTNTGELFF TRBJ2-2 TRBV5-1 TRBD2 .
TGTGCCAGCTCACCACCCCCACTCGGAAACACCATATATTTT CASSPPPLGNTIYF TRBJ1-3 TRBV18 . few
TGCAGTGCTAGTAGGAGACAGGGTCGAGAGACCCAGTACTTC CSASRRQGRETQYF TRBJ2-5 TRBV20-1 TRBD1 .
TGTGCCAGCAGTGACAGGGTCGGGAATTCACCCCTCCACTTT CASSDRVGNSPLHF TRBJ1-6 TRBV6-4 . many
TGTGCCAGCAGTGAGACAGGAAGCACAGATACGCAGTATTTT CASSETGSTDTQYF TRBJ2-3 TRBV28 . many
TGTGCCAGCACGAGGGGACAGCAAATGAACACTGAAGCTTTCTTT CASTRGQQMNTEAFF TRBJ1-1 TRBV2 TRBD1 many
TGCAGTGCGGGGGAAGGACTAGGCAGCTACGAGCAGTACTTC CSAGEGLGSYEQYF TRBJ2-7 TRBV20-1 TRBD2 .
TGTGCCAGCTCACCACTAAACGAAGAGACCCAGTACTTC CASSPLNEETQYF TRBJ2-5 TRBV18 . many
TGTGCCAGCAGCTCCCCGTCCCAGGGTAGTTTTGATGGCTACACCTTC CASSSPSQGSFDGYTF TRBJ1-2 TRBV6-5 . few
TGTGCCAGCAGTTTATGGGCTAACGGAGAGACCCAGTACTTC CASSLWANGETQYF TRBJ2-5 TRBV28 . .
TGTGCCAGCAGTTTAGGGGGGGCTGGAGAAGAGACCCAGTACTTC CASSLGGAGEETQYF TRBJ2-5 TRBV28 . many
TGTGCCAGCAGCGGATACAGGGAGGAGAGTCAGCCCCAGCATTTT CASSGYREESQPQHF TRBJ1-5 TRBV12-3/TRBV12-4 . few
TGTGCCAGCAGTCCCCTCGGGGCGGGAGAAAGTGAGCAGTTCTTC CASSPLGAGESEQFF TRBJ2-1 TRBV28 TRBD2 .
TGTGCCAGCTCAGCTAGCAATCAGCCCCAGCATTTT CASSASNQPQHF TRBJ1-5 TRBV18 . .
TGTGCCAGCAGGCCCGGGACTAGCAGAGAGACCCAGTACTTC CASRPGTSRETQYF TRBJ2-5 TRBV7-2 TRBD2 many
TGCAGCGTTGAGCTTCGACAGAAGTTGAACACCGGGGAGCTGTTTTTT CSVELRQKLNTGELFF TRBJ2-2 TRBV29-1 . .
TGTGCCTGGAGTGTACCCGGACTGCCCTACAATGAGCAGTTCTTC CAWSVPGLPYNEQFF TRBJ2-1 TRBV30 . many
TGTGCCACCAGCACCCAGACAGGCCAAGAGACCCAGTACTTC CATSTQTGQETQYF TRBJ2-5 TRBV15 . few
TGCGCCAGCGAGGGGCCGAAAGACACCGGGGAGCTGTTTTTT CASEGPKDTGELFF TRBJ2-2 TRBV10-2 . many
TGTGCCAGCAGCACCACCGGGACAAAAGCCTACGAGCAGTACTTC CASSTTGTKAYEQYF TRBJ2-7 TRBV7-2 . many
TGTGCCAGCAGAGCAACTAGCGGGAGCTCCTACGAGCAGTACTTC CASRATSGSSYEQYF TRBJ2-7 TRBV12-3/TRBV12-4 TRBD2 many
TGTGCCAGCAGCGACAAGTCGTTTTTGTCCTACAATGAGCAGTTCTTC CASSDKSFLSYNEQFF TRBJ2-1 TRBV2 . many
TGCAGCGTTGGTCAGGGGGGTTGGAATGAGCAGTTCTTC CSVGQGGWNEQFF TRBJ2-1 TRBV29-1 . many
TGCAGTGCTATGGCAGGGCTACGGCGGAACACTGAAGCTTTCTTT CSAMAGLRRNTEAFF TRBJ1-1 TRBV20-1 . .
TGTGCCAGCAGCTTGGGGGGCACGTCCTACGAGCAGTACTTC CASSLGGTSYEQYF TRBJ2-7 TRBV5-6 . few
TGTGCCAGCAGTACCGGGACTACGTTTAGCGAGCAGTACTTC CASSTGTTFSEQYF TRBJ2-7 TRBV28 TRBD2 many
TGTGCCAGCTCACCAAGGGGCGCAACTAATGAAAAACTGTTTTTT CASSPRGATNEKLFF TRBJ1-4 TRBV18 . many
TGTGCCAGCAGGAAGACAGGCCAAGTCCCTAATGAAAAACTGTTTTTT CASRKTGQVPNEKLFF TRBJ1-4 TRBV6-5 . many
TGTGCCAGCAGCTTAGGGACAGACCCAAACAATGAGCAGTTCTTC CASSLGTDPNNEQFF TRBJ2-1 TRBV11-2 . .
TGCGCCAGCAGCACGGACAGGGCGGATGAGCAGTTCTTC CASSTDRADEQFF TRBJ2-1 TRBV5-1 TRBD1 many
TGTGCCAGCAGCCCAAGATTTCAGTACTTC CASSPRFQYF TRBJ2-4 TRBV11-3 . many
TGCAGCGTTGAAGTGTGGGGCACTGAAGCTTTCTTT CSVEVWGTEAFF TRBJ1-1 TRBV29-1 . many
TGTGCCAGCAACCCGACAGAATATATTTCCCGCTATGGCTACACCTTC CASNPTEYISRYGYTF TRBJ1-2 TRBV7-8 . .
TGTGCCAGCAGTTTCCGGACTAGTGATCTGTATTTT CASSFRTSDLYF TRBJ2-3 TRBV28 TRBD2 few
TGTGCCAGCAGTTCCGAGGTGGACAGCATCTATGGCTACACCTTC CASSSEVDSIYGYTF TRBJ1-2 TRBV27 . many
TGTGCCAGCAGCTTCTACAATGAGCAGTTCTTC CASSFYNEQFF TRBJ2-1 TRBV5-8 . .
TGTGCCAGCAGTTACTTCTCGGCAGGGTACAATGAGCAGTTCTTC CASSYFSAGYNEQFF TRBJ2-1 TRBV6-2/TRBV6-3 . few
TGTGCCAGCAGCTTTACTAGCGGGAGCTACGAGCAGTACTTC CASSFTSGSYEQYF TRBJ2-7 TRBV11-2 TRBD2 many
TGTGCCAGCAGCTTCGAAGCCCGACCGAACACTGAAGCTTTCTTT CASSFEARPNTEAFF TRBJ1-1 TRBV5-6 . .
TGCAGCGTCCCGCTGGGGGGACAAGAGACCCAGTACTTC CSVPLGGQETQYF TRBJ2-5 TRBV29-1 . many
TGTGCCAGCAGCCACTGGGGGGACCAAGAGACCCAGTACTTC CASSHWGDQETQYF TRBJ2-5 TRBV3-1 . many
TGTGCCAGCAGTTGGACTAGGACCGGGGAGCTGTTTTTT CASSWTRTGELFF TRBJ2-2 TRBV28 TRBD2 .
TGTGCCAGCAGTTACAGGGGCCGGGAGACCCAGTACTTC CASSYRGRETQYF TRBJ2-5 TRBV6-6 . few